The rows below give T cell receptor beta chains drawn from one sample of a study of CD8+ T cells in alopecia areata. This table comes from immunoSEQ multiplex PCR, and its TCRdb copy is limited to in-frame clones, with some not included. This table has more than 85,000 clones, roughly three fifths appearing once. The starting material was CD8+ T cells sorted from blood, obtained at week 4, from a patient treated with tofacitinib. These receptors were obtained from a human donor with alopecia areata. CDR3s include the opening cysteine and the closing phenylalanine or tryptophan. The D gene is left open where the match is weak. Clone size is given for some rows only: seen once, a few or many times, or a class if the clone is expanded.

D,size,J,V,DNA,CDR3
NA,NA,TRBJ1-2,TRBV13,TGTGCCAGCAGCTTAGGTTCAGGGGCTGGCAACTATGGCTACACCTTC,CASSLGSGAGNYGYTF
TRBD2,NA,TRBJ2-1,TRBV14,TGTGCCAGCAGACTAGCGGGGGATTACAATGAGCAGTTCTTC,CASRLAGDYNEQFF
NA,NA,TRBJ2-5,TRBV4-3,TGCGCCAGCAGCCATTCAAGGGCCCTCGGAGAGACCCAGTACTTC,CASSHSRALGETQYF
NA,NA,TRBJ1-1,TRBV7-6,TGTGCCAGCAGCTTATCGGGAGGCACTGAAGCTTTCTTT,CASSLSGGTEAFF
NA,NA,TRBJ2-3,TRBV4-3,TGCGCCAGCAGCCAAGAGCGGGGCACTTATACGCAGTATTTT,CASSQERGTYTQYF
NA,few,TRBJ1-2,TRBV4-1,TGCGCCAGCAGCCAGAGGGACGGGACTAACTATGGCTACACCTTC,CASSQRDGTNYGYTF
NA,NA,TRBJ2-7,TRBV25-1,TGTGCCAGCAGTACCAGTATCTACGAGCAGTACTTC,CASSTSIYEQYF
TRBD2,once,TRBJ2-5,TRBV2,TGTGCCAGCAGTGAACCACTAGCGGGGGGGAAAGAGACCCAGTACTTC,CASSEPLAGGKETQYF
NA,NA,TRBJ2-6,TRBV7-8,TGTGCCACCACACGGGTTTTCCCTGGGGCCAACGTCCTGACTTTC,CATTRVFPGANVLTF
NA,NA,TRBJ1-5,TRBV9,TGTGCCAGCAGCGTAGAACCGGACGATCAGCCCCAGCATTTT,CASSVEPDDQPQHF
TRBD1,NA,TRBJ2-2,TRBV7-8,TGTGCCAGCAGCTTACCGGGACAGGGGGCCTTAAGGTCATGGACCGGGGAGCTGTTTTTT,CASSLPGQGALRSWTGELFF
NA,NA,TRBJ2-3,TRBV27,TGTGCCAGCAGTTTAGGGATAGCGACAGATACGCAGTATTTT,CASSLGIATDTQYF
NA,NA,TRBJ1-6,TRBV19,TGTGCCAGTAGTACGACCCCAGGATTCGTCTCACCCCTCCACTTT,CASSTTPGFVSPLHF
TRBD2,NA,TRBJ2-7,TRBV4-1,TGCGCCAGCAGCCACGTAGGACTAGTTTCCTACGAGCAGTACTTC,CASSHVGLVSYEQYF
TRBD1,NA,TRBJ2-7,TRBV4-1,TGCGCCAGCAGCCACCGACAGGGTTCCTACGAGCAGTACTTC,CASSHRQGSYEQYF
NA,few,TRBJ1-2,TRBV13,TGTGCCAGCAGCTCGACACAGAGCGACTATGGCTACACCTTC,CASSSTQSDYGYTF
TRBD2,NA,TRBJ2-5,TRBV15,TGTGCCACCAGCAGAATTCCTACCGGGACTAGATTGTTTGAGCAGTACTTC,CATSRIPTGTRLFEQYF
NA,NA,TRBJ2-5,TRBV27,TGTGCCAGCAGTTTATCTCGGGGCGAGGAGACCCAGTACTTC,CASSLSRGEETQYF
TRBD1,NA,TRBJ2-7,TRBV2,TGTGCCAGCAGTGAAAGCTGGACAGGGGGTTACGAGCAGTACTTC,CASSESWTGGYEQYF
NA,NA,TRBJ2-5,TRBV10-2,TGCGCCAGCAGTGAGTCTGGCCGGGTATCACTAAGTGTAGAGACCCAGTACTTC,CASSESGRVSLSVETQYF
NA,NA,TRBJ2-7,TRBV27,TGTGCCAGCAGTTCAGGGGGGCTGTACGAGCAGTACTTC,CASSSGGLYEQYF
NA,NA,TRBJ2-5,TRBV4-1,TGCGCCAGCAGCCAAGACAGCCAAGAGACCCAGTACTTC,CASSQDSQETQYF
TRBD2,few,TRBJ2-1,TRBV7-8,TGTGCCAGCAGCTTAGTTCTTCCGGGACTAGCGAGTGGTGAGCAGTTCTTC,CASSLVLPGLASGEQFF
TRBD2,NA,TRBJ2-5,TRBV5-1,TGCGCCAGCAGCGGAACTAGCGGGGGTACCCAAGAGACCCAGTACTTC,CASSGTSGGTQETQYF
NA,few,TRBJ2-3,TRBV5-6,TGTGCCAGCAGCTTGGCCAGGGCAGGGGTGGTAGATACGCAGTATTTT,CASSLARAGVVDTQYF
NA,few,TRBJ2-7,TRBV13,TGTGCCAGCAGCACGCCGGGCTACGAGCAGTACTTC,CASSTPGYEQYF
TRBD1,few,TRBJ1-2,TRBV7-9,TGTGCCAGCAGCTCCGGGACAGGTCTTACTAACTATGGCTACACCTTC,CASSSGTGLTNYGYTF
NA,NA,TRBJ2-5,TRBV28,TGTGCCAGCAGTTTAACAGGGATGAGCCAAGAGACCCAGTACTTC,CASSLTGMSQETQYF
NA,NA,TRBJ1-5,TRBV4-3,TGCGCCAGCAGCCAAGATGGGGGCTCGAATCAGCCCCAGCATTTT,CASSQDGGSNQPQHF
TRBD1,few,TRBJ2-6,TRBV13,TGTGCCAGCAGTCACGGACAGGGGACCGGGGCCAACGTCCTGACTTTC,CASSHGQGTGANVLTF
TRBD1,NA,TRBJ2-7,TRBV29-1,TGCAGCGTTGTATCAACAGGGGACTACGAGCAGTACTTC,CSVVSTGDYEQYF
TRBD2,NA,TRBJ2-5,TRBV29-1,TGCAGCGTTGAAGATTGGCCTAGCGGGGGGGCCCAAGAGACCCAGTACTTC,CSVEDWPSGGAQETQYF
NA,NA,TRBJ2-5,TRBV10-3,TGTGCCATCAGTGAGTCGATACAGGGCGGAGAGACCCAGTACTTC,CAISESIQGGETQYF